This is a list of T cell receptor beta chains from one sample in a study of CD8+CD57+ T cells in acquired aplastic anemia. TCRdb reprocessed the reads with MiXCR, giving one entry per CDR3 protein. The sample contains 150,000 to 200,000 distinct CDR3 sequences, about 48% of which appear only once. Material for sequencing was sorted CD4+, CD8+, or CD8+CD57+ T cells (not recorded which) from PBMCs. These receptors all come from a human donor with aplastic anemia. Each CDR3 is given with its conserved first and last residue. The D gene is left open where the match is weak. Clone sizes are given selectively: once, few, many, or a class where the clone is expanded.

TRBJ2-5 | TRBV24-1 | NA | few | CATSVGVRETQYF | TGTGCCACCAGTGTAGGGGTAAGGGAGACCCAGTACTTC
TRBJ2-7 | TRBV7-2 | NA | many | CASSLAQSYEQYF | TGTGCCAGCAGCTTAGCACAGTCCTACGAGCAGTACTTC
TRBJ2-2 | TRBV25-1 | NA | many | CASRPPPANTGELFF | TGTGCCAGCAGACCGCCCCCCGCGAACACCGGGGAGCTGTTTTTT
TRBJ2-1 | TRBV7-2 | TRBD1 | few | CASSPWTGSPGDEQFF | TGTGCCAGCAGCCCCTGGACAGGCTCCCCTGGGGATGAGCAGTTCTTC
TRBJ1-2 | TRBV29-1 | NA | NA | CSVDRLAQANYGYTF | TGCAGCGTTGATAGGTTGGCGCAGGCTAACTATGGCTACACCTTC
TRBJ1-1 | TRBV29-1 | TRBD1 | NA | CSALGWTGDTEAFF | TGCAGCGCCTTGGGGTGGACAGGGGACACTGAAGCTTTCTTT
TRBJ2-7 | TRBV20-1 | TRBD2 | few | CSAKRDNYEQYF | TGCAGTGCTAAGCGGGATAACTACGAGCAGTACTTC
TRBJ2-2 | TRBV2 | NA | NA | CASSDLSGNTGELFF | TGTGCCAGCAGTGATTTGTCTGGTAACACCGGGGAGCTGTTTTTT
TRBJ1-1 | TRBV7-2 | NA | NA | CASSLAVQAEAFF | TGTGCCAGCAGCTTAGCGGTACAGGCTGAAGCTTTCTTT
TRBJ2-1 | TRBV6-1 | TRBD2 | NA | CASSEESGNAYNEQFF | TGTGCCAGCAGTGAAGAGAGCGGGAACGCTTACAATGAGCAGTTCTTC
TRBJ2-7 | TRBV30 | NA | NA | CALGVRYEQYF | TGTGCCTTAGGGGTGCGCTACGAGCAGTACTTC
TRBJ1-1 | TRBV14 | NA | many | CASSQGTGSEAFF | TGTGCCAGCAGCCAAGGCACAGGGTCTGAAGCTTTCTTT
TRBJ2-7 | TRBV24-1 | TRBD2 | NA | CATSAKGLVGGYEQYF | TGTGCCACCAGTGCTAAGGGACTAGTTGGGGGCTACGAGCAGTACTTC
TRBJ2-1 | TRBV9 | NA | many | CASSALDSGNNEQFF | TGTGCCAGCAGCGCCCTTGATAGCGGCAACAATGAGCAGTTCTTC
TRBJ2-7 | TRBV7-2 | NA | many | CASSLRDPLYEQYF | TGTGCCAGCAGCTTACGCGACCCACTGTACGAGCAGTACTTC
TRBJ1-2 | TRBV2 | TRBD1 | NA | CASRGGQGTFYGYTF | TGTGCCAGCAGAGGAGGACAGGGAACCTTCTATGGCTACACCTTC
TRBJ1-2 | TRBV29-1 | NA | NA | CSGGEGITNYGYTF | TGCAGCGGCGGCGAGGGCATAACTAACTATGGCTACACCTTC
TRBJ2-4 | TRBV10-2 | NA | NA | CASGEQGSGNIQYF | TGCGCCAGCGGAGAACAGGGCAGCGGAAACATTCAGTACTTC
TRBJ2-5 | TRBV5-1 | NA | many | CASSLAAADLGETQYF | TGCGCCAGCAGCTTGGCCGCGGCAGATCTAGGAGAGACCCAGTACTTC
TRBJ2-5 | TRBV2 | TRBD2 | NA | CASSLGLESETQYF | TGTGCCAGCAGCCTAGGACTAGAAAGCGAGACCCAGTACTTC
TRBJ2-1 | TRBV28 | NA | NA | CASSLSREQFF | TGTGCCAGCAGTTTATCACGTGAGCAGTTCTTC
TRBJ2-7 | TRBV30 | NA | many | CAWSVSGRVAYEQYF | TGTGCCTGGAGTGTATCCGGCAGGGTAGCCTACGAGCAGTACTTC